Shown below are 9 T cell receptor beta chains from a single sample sequenced in a study of shared clonotypes between healthy human individuals. The assay was immunoSEQ multiplex PCR, and TCRdb's table has in-frame clones only and misses some. Here the sample spans around 1.1 million clones, approximately 80% being singletons. Sequencing input: memory CD4+ T cells from PBMCs. Documented subset: CD45RA-negative fraction. The receptor source for this set is a man between 18 and 35 years old in good health. Some clones in this sample may be carry-over from other donors' samples.

This chain joins TRBV28 and TRBJ2-3; no firm D call. Germline CDR1 is MDHEN and CDR2 is SYDVKM. This CDR3 has 14 residues. V was shortened by 3 bases and J by 2 bases, with 9 bases between the two germline ends. CDR3 DNA sequence: TGTGCCAGCAGTTTCTCCGCAAACACAGATACGCAGTATTTT. Protein sequence: CASSFSANTDTQYF.

The V and J genes are TRBV4-1 and TRBJ2-5, with D hard to call. There are 14 residues in the CDR3. With 1 base removed from V and 1 base from J, the gap between germline ends came to 7 bases. Per germline, CDR1 MGHRA and CDR2 YSYEKL. CDR3 coding DNA: TGCGCCAGCAGCCAAGTTGCAGTCCAAGAGACCCAGTACTTC. Protein product: CASSQVAVQETQYF.

The chain recombines TRBV27 with TRBJ2-2, with D possibly TRBD1 on 6 matching bases. CDR3 length equals 14 residues. V lost 6 bases, J lost 7 bases, and 15 bases lay in between. Germline V lookup: CDR1 MNHEY, CDR2 SMNVEV (reference sequence). The CDR3 bases are TGTGCCAGCAGGAGAGGGGGTAGGGACGGGGAGCTGTTTTTT. This sequence encodes CASRRGGRDGELFF.

The chain recombines TRBV7-2 with TRBJ1-2; a weak D match, TRBD1 (5 bases). This CDR3 has 14 amino acids. Between the trimmed V and J ends, which lost 4 bases and 0 bases, there was a span of 9 bases. Germline lookup yields CDR1 SGHTA and CDR2 FQGNSA. DNA for the CDR3: TGTGCCAGCAGCTGGGACGGAGCTAACTATGGCTACACCTTC. Translating it yields CASSWDGANYGYTF. Full variable domain (outside the CDR3, taken from reference TRBV7-2 and TRBJ1-2): GAGVSQSPSNKVTEKGKDVELRCDPISGHTALYWYRQSLGQGLEFLIYFQGNSAPDKSGLPSDRFSAERTGGSVSTLTIQRTQQEDSAVYLCASSWDGANYGYTFGSGTRLTVV.

In regard to this clone: This same CDR3 is encoded by further DNA sequences in the sample. The CDR3 spells CASSFRGSNQPQHF. The CDR3 DNA sequence: TGTGCCAGCAGTTTCAGGGGGAGCAATCAGCCCCAGCATTTT. V and J are TRBV27 and TRBJ1-5, with TRBD1 matching 7 bases. The germline V gene has CDR1 MNHEY and CDR2 SMNVEV (reference sequence). Germline trimming cut 3 bases from V and 1 base from J; bases unmatched to any gene: 0. The CDR3 loop spans 14 amino acids.

The chain is built from TRBV6-1 and TRBJ1-4, with D hard to call. The CDR3 is 14 residues long. Looked up from germline, CDR1 is MNHNS and CDR2 is SASEGT. V was shortened by 1 base and J by 1 base, with 4 bases between the two germline ends. The CDR3 is CASSEGLTNEKLFF. The CDR3 DNA sequence: TGTGCCAGCAGTGAAGGGTTAACTAATGAAAAACTGTTTTTT.

The CDR3 protein is CASRGGISQPQHF. The CDR3 DNA follows: TGTGCCAGCCGGGGAGGGATCTCCCAGCCCCAGCATTTT. This chain links TRBV25-1 with TRBJ1-5; D is ambiguous. CDR1 is MGHDK, CDR2 SYGVNS, per germline. This CDR3 region has 13 residues. The V and J ends lost 8 bases and 7 bases respectively, with 15 bases between them.

The chain links TRBV5-1 to TRBJ1-2; TRBD1 agrees at 7 bases. There are 16 residues in the CDR3. The junction had 12 bases not matched to a gene; V was cut back by 7 bases and J by 0 bases. Germline V gives CDR1 SGHRS, CDR2 YFSETQ. CDR3 region: CASRDSPLQTNYGYTF. CDR3 DNA: TGCGCCAGCCGGGACAGCCCTTTACAAACTAACTATGGCTACACCTTC. The full variable domain, with the rest looked up from reference TRBV5-1 and TRBJ1-2, is KAGVTQTPRYLIKTRGQQVTLSCSPISGHRSVSWYQQTPGQGLQFLFEYFSETQRNKGNFPGRFSGRQFSNSRSEMNVSTLELGDSALYLCASRDSPLQTNYGYTFGSGTRLTVV.

About this clone: At one boundary the junction diverges from the germline segment, which might be a read error. The chain carries TRBV5-1 and TRBJ2-2, with D unclear. Germline V gives CDR1 SGHRS, CDR2 YFSETQ. The CDR3 runs 15 residues. In DNA form, the CDR3 reads TGCGCCAGCAGCTTGTTACCCGCGAATACCGGGGAGCTGTTTTTT. It specifies CASSLLPANTGELFF.